This record concerns one TCR beta chain sequence. The antigen is undetermined. Assay: immunoSEQ multiplex PCR; the TCRdb copy retains only in-frame clones and omits some. The repertoire has 30,000 to 35,000 clones, 65% to 75% of them found once; the top ten carry under 5%. The data are from a study of radiotherapy plus CTLA-4 blockade in lung cancer. General study findings and limits: After radiotherapy and ipilimumab, tumor-derived clones expanded in peripheral blood. Per reports, early blood T cell clone dynamics, plus interferon-beta, forecast response most strongly.

V lost 0 bases, J lost 3 bases, and 6 bases lay in between. In germline, CDR1 is LNHDA, CDR2 SQIVND (reference sequence). The CDR3 contains 13 residues. Each patient with chemo-refractory metastatic non-small-cell lung cancer was treated with focal radiation plus CTLA-4 blockade using ipilimumab. This TCR came from a human donor with non-small cell lung cancer who had stable disease on radiotherapy plus ipilimumab. This chain joins TRBV19 and TRBJ2-7; D call uncertain. This material consisted of peripheral blood, taken from a patient treated with radiotherapy plus ipilimumab. CDR3 sequence (DNA): TGTGCCAGTAGTATAGATTTACGCTACGAGCAGTACTTC. Amino acids: CASSIDLRYEQYF.